This T cell receptor beta chain was identified in a study of early T cells in non-severe SARS-CoV-2 infection. For the study at large: RNA in bulk from unsorted whole blood was sequenced, and chains were unpaired.

This clonotype was counted at least ten times. TCRdb reprocessed the 5' RACE reads with MiXCR, giving one entry per CDR3 protein. This table has 32,000 or so distinct CDR3 sequences, about 9.9% appearing once. The germline gives CDR1 SGHRS, CDR2 YFSETQ. The CDR3 is 13 residues long. V lost 4 bases and J 1 base, leaving 8 bases between the germline ends. The chain is built from TRBV5-1 and TRBJ2-5; a possible D gene is TRBD2 (6 bases). Sequencing was carried out using whole blood. This clonotype originated in an adult who was a healthcare worker with PCR-confirmed SARS-CoV-2 infection or an uninfected control (not recorded which). The CDR3 region has the DNA TGCGCCAGCAGCACGGAGGGCCAAGAGACCCAGTACTTC. Protein sequence: CASSTEGQETQYF.